A single sample gave rise to the 15 T cell receptor beta chains below, sequenced in a study of blood T cells in healthy people across ages. It was with a sample-barcoded 5' primer and a J-beta primer mix that a second PCR of roughly 6 to 12 cycles was run. MiXCR, run by TCRdb on the 5' RACE reads, gives a single entry per CDR3 protein. The sample holds over 1,300,000 distinct CDR3 sequences, 59% seen once. The sample taken for sequencing was blood. All receptors derive from a man younger than 30 in good health.

This clonotype was counted only a few times. The chain carries TRBV10-3 and TRBJ2-3; D is unclear. The CDR3 consists of 14 residues. Trimming shortened V by 0 bases and J by 2 bases, and 6 bases separated the two germline ends. Germline assignment: CDR1 ENHRY and CDR2 SYGVKD. The CDR3 DNA is TGTGCCATCAGTGAGTCGATTATCACAGATACGCAGTATTTT. Residues: CAISESIITDTQYF.

The chain is built from TRBV10-3 and TRBJ2-7; tentative D call: TRBD2 (5 bases). V was trimmed by 2 bases and J by 2 bases, leaving 16 bases between them. Germline CDR1 reads ENHRY; CDR2 reads SYGVKD. This CDR3 spans 16 amino acids. This CDR3 reads CAISEGNGVSTYEQYF. As DNA, the CDR3 is TGTGCCATCAGTGAGGGGAACGGGGTGTCGACCTACGAGCAGTACTTC.

This clonotype was seen more than once but under ten times. This sequence joins TRBV20-1 and TRBJ2-2, with D unresolved. Trimming took 0 bases from V and 1 from J, leaving 6 bases between them. The CDR3 sequence is 14 residues long. CDR1 and CDR2 (germline): DFQATT, SNEGSKA (reference sequence). CDR3 region: CSARDRKNTGELFF. CDR3 in DNA: TGCAGTGCTAGAGATCGGAAGAACACCGGGGAGCTGTTTTTT.

This clonotype was recorded once. This rearrangement joins TRBV5-1 to TRBJ2-4, with D possibly matching TRBD2 (6 bases). The CDR3 has 18 residues. Per the germline V gene, CDR1 is SGHRS and CDR2 is YFSETQ. Trimming left V 0 bases short and J 2 bases short, with 18 bases between. The CDR3 nucleotides read TGCGCCAGCAGCTTGGAAGTGGGGGGATGGGCGACCAAAAACATTCAGTACTTC. It codes for CASSLEVGGWATKNIQYF.

This sequence joins TRBV2 and TRBJ2-3, with a possible D match to TRBD2 (5 bases). CDR1 and CDR2 (germline): SNHLY, FYNNEI. The CDR3 totals 13 residues. The germline V and J ends were trimmed by 7 bases and 2 bases, with 10 bases remaining between them. The CDR3: CASKRVNTDTQYF. The CDR3, as DNA: TGTGCCAGCAAGAGGGTGAACACAGATACGCAGTATTTT.

This clonotype was picked up one time. V is TRBV6-5 and J is TRBJ2-5; 9 positions agree with TRBD2. V lost 0 bases to trimming and J lost 11 bases; unmatched junction nucleotides: 19. Germline CDR1 reads MNHEY; CDR2 reads SVGAGI. CDR3 size: 18 residues. CDR3 residues: CASSYSVREGPNHNEQYF. In DNA, the CDR3 is TGTGCCAGCAGTTACTCGGTGCGGGAGGGCCCAAATCACAATGAGCAGTACTTC.

Note on this clonotype: The CDR3 end shows no conserved phenylalanine or tryptophan, and so a read error is likely. The V and J genes are TRBV28 and TRBJ2-1; no clear D. The CDR3 length is 12 residues. The V gene's germline CDR1 is MDHEN and CDR2 SYDVKM. V dropped 6 bases and J dropped 4 bases, with 7 bases sitting between them. The CDR3 nucleotides are TGTGCCAGCAGGATGGAGTACAATGAGCAGTTCTTA. Translating gives CASRMEYNEQFL.

The V and J genes are TRBV4-3 and TRBJ1-4; 9 bases align to TRBD1. With V trimmed by 1 base and J by 10 bases, 13 bases remained unmatched. CDR3 size: 17 residues. Germline V gene data show CDR1 as LGHNA and CDR2 as YSLEER. For the CDR3, the DNA is TGCGCCAGCAGCCAAGGAAGCAACAGGGGGCGACTGCGAAAACTGTTTTTT. It codes for CASSQGSNRGRLRKLFF.

This clonotype has just a few counts. The V and J genes are TRBV5-5 and TRBJ2-3; D gene uncertain. The germline CDR1 and CDR2 sequences are SGHKS and YYEKEE (reference sequence). The CDR3 is made up of 14 amino acids. Between the trimmed V and J ends, which lost 4 bases and 1 base, there was a span of 10 bases. CDR3 amino acids: CASSVWAGTDTQYF. CDR3 bases: TGTGCCAGCAGCGTGTGGGCTGGCACAGATACGCAGTATTTT. Using reference TRBV5-5 and TRBJ2-3 for the parts outside the CDR3, the full variable domain is DAGVTQSPTHLIKTRGQQVTLRCSPISGHKSVSWYQQVLGQGPQFIFQYYEKEERGRGNFPDRFSARQFPNYSSELNVNALLLGDSALYLCASSVWAGTDTQYFGPGTRLTVL.

In the case of this clonotype: In this CDR3 the conserved last residue, phenylalanine or tryptophan, is missing, so a read error is likely. The V gene is TRBV29-1, the J gene TRBJ2-7; D is unclear. This CDR3 region has 13 residues. The germline V and J ends were trimmed by 7 bases and 4 bases, with 17 bases remaining between them. Germline CDR1 SQVTM, CDR2 ANQGSEA. CDR3 sequence reads: CSAQVTGRYEQYY. The CDR3 DNA sequence: TGCAGCGCCCAAGTCACTGGACGATACGAGCAGTACTAC.

The sample holds a few counts of this clonotype. The chain couples TRBV4-1 to TRBJ1-2, with D unresolved. Germline V gives CDR1 MGHRA, CDR2 YSYEKL. V was trimmed by 3 bases and J by 4 bases, leaving 18 bases between them. CDR3 length: 16 residues. CDR3 bases: TGCGCCAGCAGCCAGGAACAGTGGATAGTGGGCTATGGCTACACCTTC. Its protein product is CASSQEQWIVGYGYTF.

This clonotype has just one count. One end of the junction is discordant with germline, which a read error may explain. V is TRBV12-3 or TRBV12-4 and J is TRBJ2-7; 9 bases agree with TRBD1. This CDR3 has 15 amino acids. CDR3 in amino acids: CTSSILGQGSGEQYF. Written as DNA, the CDR3 is TGTACCAGCAGCATCCTGGGACAGGGCAGCGGCGAGCAGTACTTC.

This chain's CDR3 is CASSLGRREASYEQYF. In DNA, the CDR3 is TGTGCCAGCAGTTTGGGGCGGCGGGAGGCCTCCTACGAGCAGTACTTC. V gene TRBV12-3 or TRBV12-4 combines with J gene TRBJ2-7; TRBD2 agrees at 8 bases. The CDR3 length is 16 residues. The junction had 7 bases not matched to a gene; V was cut back by 3 bases and J by 0 bases.

Concerning this clonotype: The junction differs from germline at one of its ends, possibly a read error. The gene calls are TRBV5-1 and TRBJ1-5; 12 bases fit TRBD1. The CDR3 extends over 17 amino acids. Per germline, CDR1 SGHRS and CDR2 YFSETQ. The CDR3 bases are TGCGCCAGCAGTTTGGGACAGGGGGCTGTTAGCAATCAGCCCCAGCATTTT. As protein: CASSLGQGAVSNQPQHF.

This chain connects TRBV12-3 or TRBV12-4 to TRBJ1-4; no reliable D call. Between the trimmed V and J ends, which lost 8 bases and 5 bases, there was a span of 9 bases. This CDR3 has 12 residues. CDR3 amino acids: CASVGNNEKLFF. The CDR3 region has the DNA TGTGCCAGCGTTGGGAACAATGAAAAACTGTTTTTT.